This T cell receptor (beta chain) appears in the sequencing data of a study of preoperative IRX-2 immunotherapy in early breast cancer. This clone has just a few counts. Germline V CDR1 and CDR2: GTSNPN, SVGIG (reference sequence). The CDR3 loop spans 12 amino acids. V was shortened by 2 bases and J by 9 bases, with 8 bases between the two germline ends. Repertoires were generated with immunoSEQ multiplex PCR, while TCRdb's copy carries only in-frame clones and drops some. The table lists tens of thousands of clones, roughly four fifths of them singletons. As for treatment: preoperative locoregional IRX-2 cytokine immunotherapy. Patients received preoperative, locoregional IRX-2 cytokine immunotherapy in a phase Ib study.

The sequence derives from a human donor with breast cancer. Material: lymph node tissue, obtained from a patient treated with IRX-2 immunotherapy. The chain recombines TRBV30 with TRBJ1-6; D is undetermined. The CDR3 DNA follows: TGTGCCTGGAGTCGAGAGGGTTCACCCCTCCACTTT. Translation gives CAWSREGSPLHF.